The 22 T cell receptor beta chains below come from one sample, sequenced in a study of control samples from healthy donors and cancer patients. Produced via immunoSEQ multiplex PCR; TCRdb's table is partial and in-frame only. The table has tens of thousands of clones, 85% to 95% seen once; the top ten hold roughly 23%. Sequencing was performed on PBMCs. The receptors come from a woman aged 40 to 50 with head and neck cancer.

The V and J genes are TRBV10-1 and TRBJ1-1; D not resolved. Per the germline V gene, CDR1 is WNHNN and CDR2 is SYGVQD (reference sequence). CDR3 length: 13 amino acids. Trimming shortened V by 8 bases and J by 1 base, and 11 bases separated the two germline ends. The CDR3 DNA reads TGCGCCAGCGCAGAAACCGGGAACACTGAAGCTTTCTTT. Its translation: CASAETGNTEAFF.

The V call is TRBV10-1, the J call TRBJ2-7; 8 bases map to TRBD1. V shed 6 bases, J shed 2 bases, and the junction held 3 bases outside the gene matches. The CDR3 totals 13 residues. Germline CDR1 is WNHNN and CDR2 is SYGVQD (reference sequence). CDR3 coding DNA: TGCGCCAGCAGCGTGGGACAGGCCTACGAGCAGTACTTC. It encodes CASSVGQAYEQYF.

The chain combines TRBV6-1 with TRBJ2-7, with 11 positions matching TRBD2. Germline CDR1 reads MNHNS; CDR2 reads SASEGT. Trimming took 3 bases from V and 4 from J; bases not matched to a gene: 5. The CDR3 has 15 residues. The CDR3 nucleotides are TGTGCCAGCAGTGACGGACTAGCGGGCGCTTACGAGCAGTACTTC. It is translated as CASSDGLAGAYEQYF.

The chain recombines TRBV7-8 with TRBJ2-1; TRBD2 agrees at 10 bases. V lost 1 base to trimming and J lost 8 bases; unmatched junction nucleotides: 5. Germline CDR1 reads SGHVS; CDR2 reads FQNEAQ. The CDR3 is 15 residues long. CDR3 sequence: CASSLELAGIDEQFF. The CDR3, as DNA: TGTGCCAGCAGCTTAGAACTAGCGGGAATCGATGAGCAGTTCTTC.

The chain recombines TRBV30 with TRBJ2-6; weak D call: TRBD1 (5 bases). Germline values: CDR1 GTSNPN, CDR2 SVGIG (reference sequence). Trimming removed 2 bases from V and 2 bases from J, with 16 bases in between. This CDR3 comprises 17 residues. The CDR3 region is CAWSRGRQRTGANVLTF. The CDR3 DNA is TGTGCCTGGAGTAGGGGTCGGCAAAGGACTGGGGCCAACGTCCTGACTTTC.

The chain is built from TRBV27 and TRBJ2-1; the D call may be TRBD1 or TRBD2 (5 bases each). CDR3 size: 16 residues. The germline CDR1 and CDR2 sequences are MNHEY and SMNVEV (reference sequence). The V end lost 5 bases, the J end lost 6 bases, and 20 bases lay between the germline ends. CDR3 protein: CASSPLRGTRVNEQFF. In nucleotides, the CDR3 is TGTGCCAGCAGTCCCCTAAGGGGCACGAGGGTCAATGAGCAGTTCTTC.

The chain carries TRBV6-5 and TRBJ1-4, with a weak D call TRBD1 (6 bases). This CDR3 region has 12 residues. Germline lookup yields CDR1 MNHEY and CDR2 SVGAGI. The V and J ends lost 10 bases and 6 bases respectively, with 12 bases between them. The CDR3 DNA reads TGTGCCACCCGAGGGGGGCATGAAAAACTGTTTTTT. Translating it yields CATRGGHEKLFF.

In this sample, this clone turned up once. The chain employs TRBV7-3 and TRBJ1-6, with 9 bases fitting TRBD1. Germline V lookup: CDR1 SGHTA, CDR2 FQGTGA. With V trimmed by 1 base and J by 7 bases, 11 bases remained unmatched. CDR3 size: 18 residues. The CDR3 bases are TGTGCCAGCAGCTTAAGGCTGAAGGGACAGGGTATCAATTCACCCCTCCACTTT. Translation gives CASSLRLKGQGINSPLHF.

The V gene is TRBV5-1, the J gene TRBJ2-5, with 8 bases aligning to TRBD2. Germline-derived CDR1 and CDR2 are SGHRS and YFSETQ. CDR3 length: 14 amino acids. The ends lost 1 base at V and 5 bases at J; junction bases unmatched: 4. The CDR3 reads CASSLSGGGETQYF. In nucleotides, the CDR3 is TGCGCCAGCAGCTTGAGCGGGGGTGGGGAGACCCAGTACTTC.

The genes are TRBV12-3 or TRBV12-4 and TRBJ2-7; the D gene is possibly TRBD2 (6 bases). The length of the CDR3 is 12 residues. Trimming took 7 bases from V and 3 from J, leaving 10 bases between them. The DNA of the CDR3 is TGTGCCAGCACCGGGGAGGACTACGAGCAGTACTTC. Translating gives CASTGEDYEQYF.

This chain connects TRBV7-9 to TRBJ1-1; 7 bases line up with TRBD1. V shed 5 bases and J 7 bases; nucleotides not matched to a gene: 4. Germline CDR1 SEHNR, CDR2 FQNEAQ (reference sequence). The CDR3 totals 12 residues. Written as DNA, the CDR3 is TGTGCCAGCAGCGGACAGGCGTTTGAAGCTTTCTTT. Translated: CASSGQAFEAFF. Combining the CDR3 with reference TRBV7-9 and TRBJ1-1 gives the whole variable domain DTGVSQNPRHKITKRGQNVTFRCDPISEHNRLYWYRQTLGQGPEFLTYFQNEAQLEKSRLLSDRFSAERPKGSFSTLEIQRTEQGDSAMYLCASSGQAFEAFFGQGTRLTVV.

As DNA, the CDR3 is TGTGCCAGCAGTCCCCACCAGGCTAACTATGGCTACACCTTC. Translation: CASSPHQANYGYTF. The chain is built from TRBV28 and TRBJ1-2; D remains ambiguous. V gave up 5 bases and J gave up 0 bases, with 10 bases separating them. This CDR3 has 14 amino acids. Germline V gene lookup returns CDR1 MDHEN and CDR2 SYDVKM.

This clone showed up just once. The rearrangement joins TRBV5-8 to TRBJ2-1, with D maybe TRBD2 (6 bases). The ends were cut back, 2 bases at V and 4 bases at J, with 7 bases in the middle. Germline assignment: CDR1 SGHTS and CDR2 YDEGEE. This CDR3 region has 13 residues. The CDR3 region has the DNA TGTGCCAGCAGCTTCGGGACTTACAATGAGCAGTTCTTC. Encoded protein: CASSFGTYNEQFF. Based on the CDR3 plus reference TRBV5-8 and TRBJ2-1, the full variable domain is EAGVTQSPTHLIKTRGQQATLRCSPISGHTSVYWYQQALGLGLQFLLWYDEGEERNRGNFPPRFSGRQFPNYSSELNVNALELEDSALYLCASSFGTYNEQFFGPGTRLTVL.

V is TRBV29-1 and J is TRBJ1-3, with D maybe TRBD1 (5 bases). V lost 4 bases and J 2 bases, leaving 15 bases between the germline ends. The germline V gene encodes CDR1 SQVTM and CDR2 ANQGSEA. This CDR3 contains 15 residues. In nucleotides, the CDR3 is TGCAGCGTTGTCAGCGCGACAGTCCCTGGAAACACCATATATTTT. This sequence encodes CSVVSATVPGNTIYF.

This sequence joins TRBV6-5 and TRBJ2-2; tentative D call: TRBD2 (6 bases). The CDR3 runs to 15 residues. Germline CDR1 is MNHEY and CDR2 is SVGAGI. V lost 2 bases to trimming and J lost 8 bases, with 15 bases between them. CDR3 DNA sequence: TGTGCCAGCAGTTACCGGGGAGAGGCGGGGGGGGAGCTGTTTTTT. It translates to CASSYRGEAGGELFF.

CDR3 amino acids: CASSPRRNSGGVDTQYF. The CDR3, as DNA: TGTGCCAGCAGCCCCCGTCGGAACTCTGGGGGCGTAGATACGCAGTATTTT. This chain links TRBV7-6 with TRBJ2-3; perhaps TRBD1 as D (6 bases). From germline, CDR1 is SGHVS and CDR2 FNYEAQ. This CDR3 has 17 residues. The V end was cut by 5 bases, the J end by 5 bases, with 23 bases between.

The gene calls are TRBV27 and TRBJ2-1, with 9 bases identical to TRBD1. Trimming at V came to 5 bases and at J to 4 bases, leaving 9 bases not matched to a gene. From germline, CDR1 is MNHEY and CDR2 SMNVEV (reference sequence). This CDR3 is built from 16 residues. The CDR3 DNA follows: TGTGCCAGCAGTCCCGCACCGGGACAGGGATACAATGAGCAGTTCTTC. It is translated as CASSPAPGQGYNEQFF.

The genes are TRBV30 and TRBJ1-5; 12 bases match TRBD1. The length of the CDR3 is 16 residues. J gave up 6 bases and V 2 bases, and 8 bases lay outside the gene matches. Germline V gene data show CDR1 as GTSNPN and CDR2 as SVGIG (reference sequence). The CDR3 here is CAWSFPGQGAIQPQHF. The CDR3 DNA is TGTGCCTGGAGTTTTCCGGGACAGGGGGCGATTCAGCCCCAGCATTTT.

The genes are TRBV5-4 and TRBJ2-3; D possibly matches TRBD1 or TRBD2 (6 bases each). This CDR3 is built from 14 residues. Per germline, CDR1 SGHNT and CDR2 YYREEE (reference sequence). The V and J ends lost 0 bases and 5 bases respectively, with 10 bases between them. CDR3 in amino acids: CASSLGRGLDTQYF. The CDR3 nucleotides are TGTGCCAGCAGCTTGGGGAGGGGGTTAGATACGCAGTATTTT.

This chain links TRBV12-3 or TRBV12-4 with TRBJ2-7, with unresolved D. The CDR3 consists of 11 residues. Trimming left V 8 bases short and J 3 bases short, with 8 bases between. The CDR3 coding sequence is TGTGCCAGCTCCTCAGACTACGAGCAGTACTTC. Translated, it gives CASSSDYEQYF.

The rearrangement links TRBV15 to TRBJ2-5, with D possibly being TRBD2 (6 bases). The CDR3 runs to 12 residues. From germline, CDR1 is LNHNV and CDR2 YYDKDF (reference sequence). V was pared by 2 bases and J by 9 bases, with 10 bases between. The CDR3 bases are TGTGCCACCAGCAGACCCGGGGGTGCCCAGTACTTC. This codes for CATSRPGGAQYF.

In its sample, this clone was seen a few times. This chain links TRBV2 with TRBJ2-7; 12 nucleotides align to TRBD2. CDR1 SNHLY and CDR2 FYNNEI come from the germline V gene. This CDR3 comprises 16 residues. V shed 1 base and J 3 bases; nucleotides not matched to a gene: 4. In DNA, the CDR3 is TGTGCCAGCAGTGAAGAGCTAGCGGGGGGGATCTACGAGCAGTACTTC. This codes for CASSEELAGGIYEQYF.